The source of this T cell receptor beta chain is a study of human versus mouse CDR3 diversity and MHC coevolution. Across the study: Reported immunoSEQ sensitivity was one in 200,000 T cells, with reduced amplification bias.

V lost 3 bases and J lost 4; bases outside the gene matches: 7. CDR1 is SGDLS, CDR2 YYNGEE, per germline. The CDR3 extends over 16 amino acids. This table comes from immunoSEQ multiplex PCR, and its TCRdb copy is limited to in-frame clones, with some not included. The repertoire holds more than 55,000 clones, 90% to 95% seen once, with approximately 17% in the top ten. V gene TRBV9 combines with J gene TRBJ2-6; TRBD1 agrees at 7 bases. The sequence was obtained from a person in their sixties or seventies in good health. Sample: naive CD4+ T cells from blood. Subset in this sample: CD45RO-negative CD62L-positive naive CD4 T cells. In DNA, the CDR3 is TGTGCCAGCAGCGCACACAGGGGAGCCGGGGCCAACGTCCTGACTTTC. Protein sequence: CASSAHRGAGANVLTF.